A selection of T cell receptor beta chains follows, all from one sample in a study of blood T cell repertoires in COVID-19. Generated by immunoSEQ multiplex PCR, the TCRdb table keeps only in-frame clones and is missing some. This sample has about 240,000 clones; around 86% occur once, and the top ten carry around 12%. The sample comprised peripheral blood. Source of these receptors: a man older than 75 with acute or convalescent COVID-19. The CDR3 runs from the conserved cysteine through the conserved F or W. Fields, in order: clone size, J gene, D gene, V gene, CDR3 DNA, CDR3 protein. A D gene is named only where the DNA matches it firmly. The size entry is marked missing in some rows and otherwise reads once, few, many or a size class.

NA,TRBJ2-3,TRBD2,TRBV3-1/TRBV3-2,TGTGCCAGCAGGCTAGCGGGGACAGATACGCAGTATTTT,CASRLAGTDTQYF
NA,TRBJ2-7,TRBD1,TRBV27,TGTGCCAGCAACCGACAGGGGTTTTCCTACGAGCAGTACTTC,CASNRQGFSYEQYF
NA,TRBJ2-7,TRBD1,TRBV19,TGTGCCAGTAGTTCCACCCCGGGGACAGGGCCATACGAGCAGTACTTC,CASSSTPGTGPYEQYF
NA,TRBJ2-2,NA,TRBV5-4,TGTGCCAGCAGCTTGACCTTAGAGACCGGGGAGCTGTTTTTT,CASSLTLETGELFF
NA,TRBJ2-5,NA,TRBV3-1/TRBV3-2,TGTGCCAGCAGCCAAGGTACGCGGGAGACCCAGTACTTC,CASSQGTRETQYF
NA,TRBJ1-2,TRBD1,TRBV9,TGTGCCAGCAGCGTAGCTGGCCCTACAGGGGGCAAGGATGGCTACACCTTC,CASSVAGPTGGKDGYTF
once,TRBJ1-5,NA,TRBV28,TGTGCCAGCAGTTTCTACGGGGGTCAGCCCCAGCATTTT,CASSFYGGQPQHF
NA,TRBJ1-2,TRBD1,TRBV2,TGTGCCAGCAGTTTTGCAGGGGGAGGCTACACCTTC,CASSFAGGGYTF
NA,TRBJ1-1,TRBD1,TRBV2,TGTGCCAGCAGCAGGACAGGGGGCACTGAAGCTTTCTTT,CASSRTGGTEAFF
NA,TRBJ2-1,TRBD1,TRBV6-5,TGTGCCAGCAGTTTAGGGGGCGCCAATGAGCAGTTCTTC,CASSLGGANEQFF
NA,TRBJ2-7,TRBD2,TRBV7-9,TGTGCCAGCAGCTTAGGCGGGAGCCCCTACGAGCAGTACTTC,CASSLGGSPYEQYF
NA,TRBJ1-1,NA,TRBV6-5,TGTGCCAGCAGTCCCATCGACTCTGAAGCTTTCTTT,CASSPIDSEAFF
NA,TRBJ2-3,TRBD2,TRBV29-1,TGCAGCGCCACTGGGACTAGCGGGAGATCGTGGAGCACAGATACGCAGTATTTT,CSATGTSGRSWSTDTQYF
NA,TRBJ1-6,TRBD1,TRBV29-1,TGCAGCGTTGGGGACAGGGCTAATTCACCCCTCCACTTT,CSVGDRANSPLHF
NA,TRBJ2-7,NA,TRBV18,TGTGCCAGCTCACCGGGAGGGGGACTTTCCTACGAGCAGTACTTC,CASSPGGGLSYEQYF
NA,TRBJ1-5,TRBD1,TRBV19,TGTGCCAGTAGTATAGGTTGGAGGGGACAGGGGAATCAGCCCCAGCATTTT,CASSIGWRGQGNQPQHF
NA,TRBJ2-3,TRBD2,TRBV5-1,TGCGCCAGCAGCTTGCGTGGACTAGAAACAGATACGCAGTATTTT,CASSLRGLETDTQYF
NA,TRBJ2-2,TRBD2,TRBV20-1,TGCAGTGCTTGGGACTACGGGGAGCTGTTTTTT,CSAWDYGELFF
NA,TRBJ2-1,TRBD2,TRBV24-1,TGTGCCACCAGTGTCCTTAGCGGGAGGGCCCTCGTCTTC,CATSVLSGRALVF
NA,TRBJ1-2,TRBD1,TRBV6-5,TGTGCCAGCAGTCCAGCCCCGGACAGGGTGGCTGGCTACACCTTC,CASSPAPDRVAGYTF
NA,TRBJ1-6,TRBD1,TRBV3-1/TRBV3-2,TGTGCCAGCAGCCAAGAGGGACAGTCGTCACCCCTCCACTTT,CASSQEGQSSPLHF
NA,TRBJ2-2,NA,TRBV4-2,TGTGCCAGCAGCCCGGGTGAAACCGGGGAGCTGTTTTTT,CASSPGETGELFF
NA,TRBJ2-7,NA,TRBV2,TGTGCCAGCGGGTTGGCAGGGTTCCACGAGCAGTACTTC,CASGLAGFHEQYF
NA,TRBJ1-2,TRBD1,TRBV7-2,TGTGCCAGCAGCCCCGGGACAGCTAACTATGGCTACACCTTC,CASSPGTANYGYTF
NA,TRBJ1-2,NA,TRBV7-8,TGTGCCAGCAGCTTAGACTCGGGCTATGGCTACACCTTC,CASSLDSGYGYTF
NA,TRBJ2-2,TRBD1,TRBV6-6,TGTGCCAGCAGTTACAACAGGGGCGCGAACACCGGGGAGCTGTTTTTT,CASSYNRGANTGELFF
NA,TRBJ1-2,NA,TRBV28,TGTGCCAGCAGTTTAAGGGCGGGGTTCTATGGCTACACCTTC,CASSLRAGFYGYTF
NA,TRBJ1-2,NA,TRBV28,TGTGCCAGCAGCTCCGGGGTGGCTGGCTACACCTTC,CASSSGVAGYTF
NA,TRBJ1-6,TRBD1,TRBV5-4,TGTGCCAGCAGTTTTGACAGGGTAAATTCACCCCTCCACTTT,CASSFDRVNSPLHF